This entry describes one T cell receptor (beta chain). Among Cohort 3 donors, those recovered had two negative PCRs, clearance, or symptom resolution. This entry is derived from a study of blood T cell repertoires in COVID-19. Authors' processing steps: Estimates of nucleated cell counts were drawn from the amplification of reference gene primers. Method: immunoSEQ multiplex PCR; TCRdb's copy keeps in-frame clones and lacks some. That table furnishes V, J and clone size, whereas the DNA furnished D and trimming. Of about 250,000 clones in the sample, about 80% were seen once. Germline V lookup: CDR1 SNHLY, CDR2 FYNNEI. The CDR3 extends over 13 amino acids. Trimming cost V 6 bases and J 10 bases; bases outside gene matches: 3.

This receptor was taken from a man aged 45 to 65 who had recovered from COVID-19. Sequenced: PBMCs or T cells enriched from blood (not recorded which). The genes are TRBV2 and TRBJ1-6; 10 bases match TRBD1. The CDR3 is CASRGTGVSPLHF. CDR3 nucleotide sequence: TGTGCCAGCAGGGGGACAGGGGTATCACCCCTCCACTTT.